A selection of T cell receptor beta chains follows, all from one sample in a study of blood T cells in healthy people across ages. TCRdb re-called the 5' RACE reads through MiXCR, storing one row per CDR3 protein. The sample records 650,000 to 800,000 distinct CDR3 sequences, 44% being singletons. The sample comprised blood. These receptors came from a man aged 55 to 70 in good health. The CDR3 runs from the conserved cysteine through the conserved F or W. D genes are given only for firm matches. For some rows the clone size is stated as once, few or many, or as a class when expanded; others skip it.

j_call	v_call	d_call	clone_size	cdr3_aa	cdr3_nt
TRBJ1-2	TRBV24-1	TRBD1	few	CATSDSTGGIDYGYTF	TGTGCCACCAGTGATTCGACAGGGGGCATCGACTATGGCTACACCTTC
TRBJ2-3	TRBV21-1	.	.	CASSRPGTRADTQYF	TGTGCCAGCAGCCGACCCGGGACCCGCGCAGATACGCAGTATTTT
TRBJ1-1	TRBV27	.	.	CASSLTGGLEAFF	TGTGCCAGCAGTTTAACTGGGGGCCTCGAAGCTTTCTTT
TRBJ2-7	TRBV6-2/TRBV6-3	TRBD1	.	CATGQNSYEQYF	TGTGCCACGGGACAGAACTCCTACGAGCAGTACTTC
TRBJ2-2	TRBV7-9	.	.	CASVTSGELFF	TGTGCCAGCGTGACTAGCGGGGAGCTGTTTTTT
TRBJ2-7	TRBV12-5	.	few	CASGFTTQGYEQYF	TGTGCTAGTGGTTTTACGACACAGGGCTACGAGCAGTACTTC
TRBJ2-5	TRBV11-2	TRBD2	.	CASSIGLAETQYF	TGTGCCAGCAGCATTGGACTAGCGGAGACCCAGTACTTC
TRBJ2-7	TRBV6-6	TRBD1	few	CASSYTDRGPPYEQYF	TGTGCCAGCAGTTACACTGACAGGGGACCTCCCTACGAGCAGTACTTC
TRBJ2-5	TRBV2	.	few	CASRGGGGETQYF	TGTGCCAGCAGGGGGGGTGGCGGGGAGACCCAGTACTTC
TRBJ1-2	TRBV12-3/TRBV12-4	.	.	CASSNSPVQVGEGHTF	TGTGCCAGCAGTAACTCACCAGTACAGGTTGGAGAGGGCCACACCTTC
TRBJ1-5	TRBV4-1	TRBD1	few	CASSPRDRVSNQPQHF	TGCGCCAGCAGCCCACGGGACAGGGTGAGCAATCAGCCCCAGCATTTT
TRBJ1-4	TRBV6-5	.	.	CASSYDGPNEKLFF	TGTGCCAGCAGTTACGACGGGCCGAATGAAAAACTGTTTTTT
TRBJ2-7	TRBV9	.	.	CASSSGMGPYEQYF	TGTGCCAGCAGTTCTGGAATGGGCCCCTACGAGCAGTACTTC
TRBJ2-1	TRBV12-3/TRBV12-4	.	.	CASSASGARVEQFF	TGTGCCAGCAGTGCCTCGGGAGCGAGGGTTGAGCAGTTCTTC
TRBJ2-5	TRBV25-1	.	.	CTSSDPRRGETQYF	TGTACCAGCAGTGACCCCCGCCGGGGGGAGACCCAGTACTTC
TRBJ1-2	TRBV6-5	.	.	CASSPDRAAYGYTF	TGTGCCAGCAGCCCGGACCGAGCCGCCTATGGCTACACCTTC
TRBJ2-1	TRBV7-8	.	.	CASSLFLAANGQFF	TGTGCCAGCAGCTTATTTTTAGCCGCCAATGGGCAGTTCTTC
TRBJ2-7	TRBV7-9	TRBD1	few	CASSPAGQGTYEQYF	TGTGCCAGCAGTCCGGCCGGACAGGGCACCTACGAGCAGTACTTC
TRBJ2-3	TRBV2	.	.	CASRLGGGHTDTQYF	TGTGCCAGCCGACTGGGTGGGGGTCACACAGATACGCAGTATTTT
TRBJ2-3	TRBV12-3/TRBV12-4	.	few	CATRHGLRSDTQYF	TGTGCCACCAGACATGGTTTGCGATCAGATACGCAGTATTTT
TRBJ2-1	TRBV7-9	.	.	CASSVGGGNEEFF	.
TRBJ2-1	TRBV12-3/TRBV12-4	TRBD2	many	CASSFGGSSYNEQFF	TGTGCCAGCAGTTTCGGGGGGAGCTCCTACAATGAGCAGTTCTTC
TRBJ2-7	TRBV20-1	.	.	CSARGPASSYNEQYF	TGCAGTGCTAGAGGGCCGGCTAGCTCCTACAATGAGCAGTACTTC
TRBJ2-5	TRBV12-3/TRBV12-4	TRBD1	.	CASSRDRDQETQYF	TGTGCCAGCAGCCGGGACAGGGATCAAGAGACCCAGTACTTC
TRBJ2-3	TRBV14	TRBD2	.	CASSQEGGTLYGTQYF	TGTGCCAGCAGCCAAGAGGGAGGGACCCTATACGGTACGCAGTATTTT
TRBJ2-7	TRBV5-1	.	.	CASSPVAWVYEQYF	TGCGCCAGCTCTCCGGTAGCGTGGGTATACGAGCAGTACTTC
TRBJ1-2	TRBV12-5	TRBD1	.	CASGHSDRTYGYTF	TGTGCTAGTGGCCACTCGGACAGGACGTATGGCTACACCTTC
TRBJ2-3	TRBV24-1	.	.	CATGLWGTDAQYF	TGTGCCACCGGGCTGTGGGGCACAGATGCGCAGTATTTT
TRBJ2-7	TRBV6-2/TRBV6-3	.	.	CASSYLRGADERYF	TGTGCCAGCAGTTATCTCAGGGGGGCGGATGAGCGGTACTTC
TRBJ2-7	TRBV18	TRBD1	.	CASSPLETGKINEQYF	TGTGCCAGCTCACCACTCGAGACAGGGAAAATAAATGAGCAGTACTTC
TRBJ2-5	TRBV9	.	.	CASSSLMWTQYF	TGTGCCAGCAGCTCTCTAATGTGGACCCAGTACTTC
TRBJ2-3	TRBV20-1	TRBD2	.	CSVSGVSTDTQYF	TGCAGTGTTAGCGGGGTTAGCACAGATACGCAGTATTTT
TRBJ2-3	TRBV6-6	TRBD2	few	CASSYKGGGATDTQYF	TGTGCCAGCAGTTACAAGGGCGGGGGGGCGACAGATACGCAGTATTTT
TRBJ1-5	TRBV6-6	.	.	CASRYAQDNQPQHF	TGTGCCAGCAGGTACGCACAGGATAATCAGCCCCAGCATTTT
TRBJ1-4	TRBV11-2	.	.	CASSSDGGKLFF	TGTGCCAGCAGCTCAGATGGTGGAAAACTGTTTTTT
TRBJ1-6	TRBV20-1	.	.	CSARVAGTYNSPLHF	TGCAGTGCGAGGGTCGCCGGGACCTATAATTCACCCCTCCACTTT
TRBJ2-1	TRBV20-1	.	few	CSARDPGRNLNEQFF	TGCAGTGCTAGAGACCCCGGGCGTAACCTCAATGAGCAGTTCTTC
TRBJ1-6	TRBV7-3	TRBD1	.	CASSWDRNSPLHF	TGTGCCAGCAGCTGGGACAGGAATTCACCCCTCCACTTT
TRBJ2-3	TRBV7-3	TRBD2	.	CASSLAPSGGLTDTRYF	TGTGCCAGCAGCCTAGCCCCCAGCGGGGGGCTCACAGATACGCGGTATTTT